This TCR beta chain was observed in a study of T cell responses to AZD1222 COVID-19 vaccine. This table comes from immunoSEQ multiplex PCR, and its TCRdb copy is limited to in-frame clones, with some not included. The sample yields hundreds of thousands of clones, almost 95% seen once. The junction had 6 bases not matched to a gene; V was cut back by 4 bases and J by 4 bases. Germline V gives CDR1 SQVTM, CDR2 ANQGSEA. The CDR3 loop spans 14 amino acids. Concerning this clone itself: The antigen remains undetermined.

Study results and limitations: Variant regions that are unmutated are reportedly the target of nearly half of spike-specific TCRs. CD4 TCRs linked to vaccination spanned spike, dominating at 160-218 and 743-854. Donors skewed white British and female; clonal diversity was possibly underestimated. Only a handful of people who got AZD1222 tested seropositive at baseline.

The clonotype was recovered from an adult who received the AZD1222 COVID-19 vaccine. The V call is TRBV29-1, the J call TRBJ2-3, with 9 bases that match TRBD2. Sample: peripheral blood, taken 28 days after the second AZD1222 dose. CDR3 protein: CSVVQRGASDTQYF. The CDR3 nucleotides are TGCAGCGTTGTCCAGCGGGGGGCCTCAGATACGCAGTATTTT.